What follows are 10 T cell receptor beta chains derived from one specimen sequenced in a study of blood T cells in healthy people across ages. Combining a sample-barcoded 5' primer with a J-beta primer mix, a second PCR ran for roughly 7 to 12 cycles. TCRdb processed the 5' RACE reads anew with MiXCR; each CDR3 protein has one entry. The sample yields fewer than 1.5 million distinct CDR3 sequences, roughly 40% seen once. The material sequenced was blood. The source is a woman aged 18-29 years in good health.

The chain has TRBV5-1 and TRBJ1-1; 9 bases are a match to TRBD1. V shed 6 bases, J shed 3 bases, and the junction held 6 bases outside the gene matches. The CDR3 has 14 amino acids. From germline, CDR1 is SGHRS and CDR2 YFSETQ. The CDR3 DNA follows: TGCGCCAGCACTAAACAGGGGGCGGACACTGAAGCTTTCTTT. Translating gives CASTKQGADTEAFF.

The rearrangement uses TRBV5-5 and TRBJ2-5, with a weak D call TRBD1 (6 bases). Near its end, the DNA agrees better with TRBJ2-7, so the J call may be wrong. Germline-derived CDR1 and CDR2 are SGHKS and YYEKEE (reference sequence). The CDR3 runs to 15 residues. CDR3 DNA: TGTGCCAGCAGCTTGGGAAGGACAGCTGCCTACGAGCAGTACTTC. This translates into CASSLGRTAAYEQYF.

The rearrangement joins TRBV7-9 to TRBJ2-7; 7 nucleotides match TRBD1. CDR3 size: 15 residues. V shed 1 base, J shed 4 bases, and the junction held 7 bases outside the gene matches. Germline V CDR1 and CDR2: SEHNR, FQNEAQ (reference sequence). CDR3 in DNA: TGTGCCAGCAGCTTAGGGGACAGTTCAAAATACGAGCAGTACTTC. It translates to CASSLGDSSKYEQYF.

The V gene is TRBV25-1, the J gene TRBJ1-2; no definite D call. V dropped 2 bases and J dropped 7 bases, with 14 bases sitting between them. Germline loops: CDR1 MGHDK, CDR2 SYGVNS. This CDR3 comprises 14 residues. The CDR3 sequence is CASSETLLGCGYTF. As DNA, the CDR3 is TGTGCCAGCAGTGAAACCCTTTTGGGCTGTGGCTACACCTTC.

The V gene is TRBV18, the J gene TRBJ1-6; D unresolved. The germline V and J ends were trimmed by 3 bases and 8 bases, with 14 bases remaining between them. The CDR3 runs 15 residues. CDR1 and CDR2 from the germline V gene are KGHSH and LQKENI. The CDR3 here is CASSPTPGKDSPLHF. The CDR3 coding sequence is TGTGCCAGCTCACCTACCCCAGGAAAAGATTCACCCCTCCACTTT.

This clonotype has only a few counts. The V gene is TRBV6-5, the J gene TRBJ2-1; perhaps TRBD2 as D (6 bases). The CDR3 is made up of 14 amino acids. Germline V gives CDR1 MNHEY, CDR2 SVGAGI. Trimming took off 3 bases at V and 6 bases at J, with 12 bases between the two ends. This CDR3 is CASSYDGSGNEQFF. CDR3 nucleotide sequence: TGTGCCAGCAGTTATGACGGGAGCGGCAATGAGCAGTTCTTC.

Concerning this clonotype: This may stem from a read error, because a much larger clone lies one nucleotide away. The genes are TRBV29-1 and TRBJ2-1, with TRBD2 identical over 11 bases. The J call is uncertain, as TRBJ2-7 better fits the DNA end. Germline assignment: CDR1 SQVTM and CDR2 ANQGSEA. This CDR3 comprises 16 residues. The DNA for the CDR3 is TGCAGCGTTGAAGGTAAAACTAGCGGGAGTCAGAATGAGCAGTACTTC. Translation: CSVEGKTSGSQNEQYF.

The V gene is TRBV20-1, the J gene TRBJ1-4, with 11 positions matching TRBD1. Germline lookup yields CDR1 DFQATT and CDR2 SNEGSKA (reference sequence). CDR3 length: 17 amino acids. J gave up 7 bases and V 0 bases, and 10 bases lay outside the gene matches. This CDR3 reads CSARDSDRGLISEKLFF. CDR3 nucleotides: TGCAGTGCTAGAGACTCGGACAGGGGGCTAATCAGTGAAAAACTGTTTTTT.

This clonotype was seen more than once but under ten times. The chain combines TRBV6-1 with TRBJ2-1; 9 bases line up with TRBD2. Per germline, CDR1 MNHNS and CDR2 SASEGT. Trimming took 7 bases from V and 10 from J; bases not matched to a gene: 14. The CDR3 runs to 15 residues. This CDR3 reads CASILGNSGGGEQFF. CDR3 sequence (DNA): TGTGCCAGCATCTTGGGGAATAGCGGGGGCGGAGAGCAGTTCTTC.

This clonotype was observed many times. The chain uses TRBV7-9 and TRBJ1-2; D is unresolved. This CDR3 comprises 15 residues. The germline gives CDR1 SEHNR, CDR2 FQNEAQ (reference sequence). V was cut by 0 bases and J by 5 bases, with 13 bases left in between. CDR3 nucleotide sequence: TGTGCCAGCAGCTTAGCGGCTCCTCTGCCGTATGGCTACACCTTC. Residues: CASSLAAPLPYGYTF.